Each of the 20 T cell receptor beta chains below was sequenced from the same sample in a study of cytomegalovirus exposure and HLA in healthy donors (dated by TCRdb to between 2016 and 2019). The protocol used for the library was the immunoSEQ multiplex PCR assay. This is the immuneACCESS table as TCRdb keeps it, with only in-frame sequences that have V and J called. A part of the clones is gone; compared with another copy, unresolved V genes explain less than half, and the rest is unexplained. The sample contains around 74,000 clones, about 85% of them found a single time. The ten most abundant clones make up about 3% of the sample. Sequencing used PBMCs. The source of these receptors is a man aged 25 to 40 in good health and CMV-seronegative.

The chain combines TRBV7-2 with TRBJ2-3, with 11 bases fitting TRBD2. The germline gives CDR1 SGHTA, CDR2 FQGNSA. J was trimmed by 0 bases and V by 5 bases; bases with no gene match: 4. This CDR3 contains 16 residues. The CDR3 spells CASSARLAGSTDTQYF. DNA for the CDR3: TGTGCCAGCAGCGCGCGACTAGCGGGGAGCACAGATACGCAGTATTTT. The full variable domain, its missing parts supplied by reference TRBV7-2 and TRBJ2-3, is GAGVSQSPSNKVTEKGKDVELRCDPISGHTALYWYRQSLGQGLEFLIYFQGNSAPDKSGLPSDRFSAERTGGSVSTLTIQRTQQEDSAVYLCASSARLAGSTDTQYFGPGTRLTVL.

The chain couples TRBV18 to TRBJ2-5; 7 nucleotides align to TRBD1. Trimming removed 4 bases from V and 1 base from J; junction bases left unmatched: 6. Germline-derived CDR1 and CDR2 are KGHSH and LQKENI. The CDR3 is made up of 15 amino acids. The CDR3 DNA reads TGTGCCAGCTCACTTCGACAGGGATCCCAAGAGACCCAGTACTTC. This sequence encodes CASSLRQGSQETQYF. Complete variable domain (other parts from reference TRBV18 and TRBJ2-5): NAGVMQNPRHLVRRRGQEARLRCSPMKGHSHVYWYRQLPEEGLKFMVYLQKENIIDESGMPKERFSAEFPKEGPSILRIQQVVRGDSAAYFCASSLRQGSQETQYFGPGTRLLVL.

This chain uses TRBV15 with TRBJ2-1; 9 bases align to TRBD2. V lost 1 base and J lost 9; bases outside the gene matches: 4. The length of the CDR3 is 14 residues. Germline CDR1 is LNHNV and CDR2 is YYDKDF (reference sequence). For the CDR3, the DNA is TGTGCCACCAGCAGAGTTTGGCGGGAGGGTGAGCAGTTCTTC. Residues: CATSRVWREGEQFF. The full variable domain, its missing parts supplied by reference TRBV15 and TRBJ2-1, is DAMVIQNPRYQVTQFGKPVTLSCSQTLNHNVMYWYQQKSSQAPKLLFHYYDKDFNNEADTPDNFQSRRPNTSFCFLDIRSPGLGDTAMYLCATSRVWREGEQFFGPGTRLTVL.

This chain connects TRBV7-8 to TRBJ2-3; 10 bases fit TRBD2. Per the germline V gene, CDR1 is SGHVS and CDR2 is FQNEAQ. CDR3 length equals 17 residues. Germline trimming cut 5 bases from V and 3 bases from J; bases unmatched to any gene: 11. The CDR3 reads CASSRGASGGLTDTQYF. The CDR3 coding sequence is TGTGCCAGCAGCCGGGGGGCTAGCGGGGGCCTAACAGATACGCAGTATTTT.

Only one count was recorded for this clone. The CDR3 reads CASSQEWTGTGELFF. CDR3 coding DNA: TGTGCCAGCAGCCAAGAATGGACAGGGACCGGGGAGCTGTTTTTT. The rearrangement links TRBV4-2 to TRBJ2-2; TRBD1 matches 8 bases. The CDR3 runs to 15 residues. Trimming removed 0 bases from V and 5 bases from J; junction bases left unmatched: 2. Germline V gene sequence: CDR1 LGHNA, CDR2 YNFKEQ.

This clone was recorded a few times. This rearrangement joins TRBV19 to TRBJ2-7; TRBD1 aligns across 7 bases. V lost 4 bases, J lost 5 bases, and 8 bases stayed unmatched. This CDR3 has 14 residues. Germline V gene sequence: CDR1 LNHDA, CDR2 SQIVND (reference sequence). CDR3 sequence: CASSKGAQRNEQYF. DNA for the CDR3: TGTGCCAGTAGTAAGGGGGCACAGCGAAACGAGCAGTACTTC.

The CDR3 loop is CASGHARGGELFF. The CDR3 region has the DNA TGTGCCAGCGGGCACGCCCGGGGCGGGGAGCTGTTTTTT. The chain has TRBV6-6 and TRBJ2-2, with D possibly matching TRBD2 (5 bases). V dropped 8 bases and J dropped 7 bases, with 14 bases sitting between them. Germline V gene sequence: CDR1 MNHNY, CDR2 SVGAGI (reference sequence). This CDR3 is 13 amino acids long.

The sample holds a few counts of this clone. J is TRBJ1-6 and V is TRBV7-6; 9 positions agree with TRBD1. Germline V gene sequence: CDR1 SGHVS, CDR2 FNYEAQ. CDR3 length equals 15 residues. V lost 2 bases and J lost 6; bases outside the gene matches: 2. CDR3 sequence: CASSLQTGGNSPLHF. The DNA for the CDR3 is TGTGCCAGCAGCTTACAGACAGGGGGTAATTCACCCCTCCACTTT.

The chain combines TRBV27 with TRBJ1-5; weak D call: TRBD1 (5 bases). CDR3 length: 14 amino acids. V lost 6 bases, J lost 2 bases, and 11 bases lay in between. The germline gives CDR1 MNHEY, CDR2 SMNVEV (reference sequence). CDR3 residues: CASRGLEGNQPQHF. The CDR3 nucleotides are TGTGCCAGCAGGGGACTCGAGGGCAATCAGCCCCAGCATTTT.

In this sample, this clone turned up a few times. J is TRBJ1-1 and V is TRBV30, with D maybe TRBD1 (6 bases). Germline-derived CDR1 and CDR2 are GTSNPN and SVGIG (reference sequence). This CDR3 comprises 13 residues. The CDR3 loop reads CAGGLGWNTEAFF. The CDR3 DNA reads as TGTGCAGGGGGTCTAGGATGGAACACTGAAGCTTTCTTT. Full variable domain (rest looked up from reference TRBV30 and TRBJ1-1): SQTIHQWPATLVQPVGSPLSLECTVEGTSNPNLYWYRQAAGRGLQLLFYSVGIGQISSEVPQNLSASRPQDRQFILSSKKLLLSDSGFYLCAGGLGWNTEAFFGQGTRLTVV.

The CDR3 reads CASSEGRTGVTEAFF. As DNA, the CDR3 is TGTGCCAGCAGTGAAGGTAGGACAGGGGTCACTGAAGCTTTCTTT. This sequence joins TRBV2 and TRBJ1-1; the match to TRBD1 covers 9 bases. Losses at the gene ends were 1 base for V and 4 bases for J; bases not matched to a gene: 4. The CDR3 runs 15 residues. The germline gives CDR1 SNHLY, CDR2 FYNNEI. Together with reference TRBV2 and TRBJ1-1, the CDR3 gives the full variable domain: EPEVTQTPSHQVTQMGQEVILRCVPISNHLYFYWYRQILGQKVEFLVSFYNNEISEKSEIFDDQFSVERPDGSNFTLKIRSTKLEDSAMYFCASSEGRTGVTEAFFGQGTRLTVV.

The chain joins TRBV6-1 to TRBJ2-7; TRBD2 agrees at 11 bases. Per germline, CDR1 MNHNS and CDR2 SASEGT. The CDR3 covers 15 residues. V shed 4 bases, J shed 3 bases, and the junction held 5 bases outside the gene matches. The CDR3 DNA reads as TGTGCCAGCAGTGGGGGGACTAGCGGTTACTACGAGCAGTACGTC. This translates into CASSGGTSGYYEQYV.

This chain uses TRBV5-1 with TRBJ1-6, with 8 bases lining up with TRBD1. The V gene's germline CDR1 is SGHRS and CDR2 YFSETQ. This CDR3 contains 17 residues. Unmatched junction bases numbered 13, after V lost 4 bases and J lost 7 bases. The CDR3 loop reads CASSPRQGFPRNSPLHF. CDR3 nucleotides: TGCGCCAGCAGCCCCCGACAGGGGTTTCCTCGAAATTCACCCCTCCACTTT.

This chain joins TRBV15 and TRBJ1-2; a weak D match, TRBD1 (5 bases). Germline loops: CDR1 LNHNV, CDR2 YYDKDF (reference sequence). Trimming left V 3 bases short and J 4 bases short, with 9 bases between. There are 13 residues in the CDR3. The CDR3 nucleotides read TGTGCCACCAGCAGGGGGCACAGCTATGGCTACACCTTC. This encodes CATSRGHSYGYTF. Full variable domain (outside the CDR3, taken from reference TRBV15 and TRBJ1-2): DAMVIQNPRYQVTQFGKPVTLSCSQTLNHNVMYWYQQKSSQAPKLLFHYYDKDFNNEADTPDNFQSRRPNTSFCFLDIRSPGLGDTAMYLCATSRGHSYGYTFGSGTRLTVV.

J is TRBJ2-3 and V is TRBV5-1, with TRBD2 matching 9 bases. Germline-derived CDR1 and CDR2 are SGHRS and YFSETQ. The ends lost 7 bases at V and 2 bases at J; junction bases unmatched: 5. This CDR3 spans 14 amino acids. The CDR3, as DNA: TGCGCCAGCGGAGCGGGGGGCTACACAGATACGCAGTATTTT. Translating gives CASGAGGYTDTQYF.

The chain links TRBV10-3 to TRBJ1-1; weak D call: TRBD1 (5 bases). The CDR3 sequence is 14 residues long. V lost 3 bases to trimming and J lost 3 bases, with 11 bases between them. Germline V gene sequence: CDR1 ENHRY, CDR2 SYGVKD. CDR3 protein: CAISELAGYTEAFF. CDR3 sequence (DNA): TGTGCCATCAGTGAACTAGCAGGGTACACTGAAGCTTTCTTT.

The genes are TRBV7-8 and TRBJ1-5; 10 bases agree with TRBD1. The V gene end was trimmed by 3 bases and the J gene end by 0 bases; junction bases not matched to a gene: 8. Germline V gene lookup returns CDR1 SGHVS and CDR2 FQNEAQ. There are 18 residues in the CDR3. The CDR3 DNA reads as TGTGCCAGCAGCTTTAAAGGGACAGGGGTATATAGCAATCAGCCCCAGCATTTT. Its translation: CASSFKGTGVYSNQPQHF.

This clone was observed a handful of times. This rearrangement joins TRBV7-9 to TRBJ1-2; 7 bases match TRBD1. J was trimmed by 5 bases and V by 5 bases; bases with no gene match: 5. Germline CDR1 is SEHNR and CDR2 is FQNEAQ (reference sequence). This CDR3 spans 13 amino acids. The CDR3 nucleotides are TGTGCCAGCAGCGATACAGGGGCGTATGGCTACACCTTC. Its protein product is CASSDTGAYGYTF.

J is TRBJ1-5 and V is TRBV10-3; D is unclear. The V gene's germline CDR1 is ENHRY and CDR2 SYGVKD. Trimming stripped 2 bases from V and 2 bases from J, with 16 bases between. The CDR3 loop spans 17 amino acids. The CDR3 reads CAISEPDNRGGNQPQHF. CDR3 bases: TGTGCCATCAGTGAGCCTGACAATCGGGGTGGCAATCAGCCCCAGCATTTT.

This clone was seen just once. The chain recombines TRBV7-2 with TRBJ2-1; D might be TRBD2 (5 bases). This CDR3 region has 13 residues. Trimming cost V 5 bases and J 8 bases, with 13 bases left between them. Germline values: CDR1 SGHTA, CDR2 FQGNSA. The CDR3 reads CASSLLPGDEQFF. CDR3 DNA: TGTGCCAGCAGCCTGCTACCCGGGGATGAGCAGTTCTTC. The whole variable domain, remainder taken from reference TRBV7-2 and TRBJ2-1, is GAGVSQSPSNKVTEKGKDVELRCDPISGHTALYWYRQSLGQGLEFLIYFQGNSAPDKSGLPSDRFSAERTGGSVSTLTIQRTQQEDSAVYLCASSLLPGDEQFFGPGTRLTVL.